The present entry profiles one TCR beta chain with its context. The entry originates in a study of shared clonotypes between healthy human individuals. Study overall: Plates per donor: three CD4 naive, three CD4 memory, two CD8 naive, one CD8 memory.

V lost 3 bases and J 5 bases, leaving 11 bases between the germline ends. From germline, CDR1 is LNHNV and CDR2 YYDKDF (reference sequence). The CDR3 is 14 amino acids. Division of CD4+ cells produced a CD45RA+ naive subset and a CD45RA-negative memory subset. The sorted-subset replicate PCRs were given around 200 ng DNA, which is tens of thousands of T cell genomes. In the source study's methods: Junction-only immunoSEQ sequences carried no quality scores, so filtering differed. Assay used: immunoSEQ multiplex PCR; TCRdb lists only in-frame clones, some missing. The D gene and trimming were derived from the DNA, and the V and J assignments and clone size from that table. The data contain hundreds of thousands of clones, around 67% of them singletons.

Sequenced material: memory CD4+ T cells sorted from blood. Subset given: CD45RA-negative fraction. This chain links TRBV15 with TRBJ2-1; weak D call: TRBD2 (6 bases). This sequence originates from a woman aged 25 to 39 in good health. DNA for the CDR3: TGTGCCACCAGCAGCTCCGGGACTCACAATGAGCAGTTCTTC. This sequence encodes CATSSSGTHNEQFF.